The T cell receptor (beta chain) under discussion was sequenced for a study of T cell repertoires in cytomegalovirus infection. Study context: Selected CMV epitopes included recently identified HLA-C-restricted ones as well as well-studied HLA-B-restricted ones.

TCRdb independently ran MiXCR on the reads; one entry per CDR3 protein. Counted here are some 700,000 distinct CDR3 sequences, roughly 36% occurring once; the ten biggest clones make up roughly 18%. At least ten counts were recorded for this clonotype. The antigen is unknown. The CDR3 length is 15 residues. Looked up from germline, CDR1 is SGHTA and CDR2 is FQGNSA. Trimming took off 6 bases at V and 2 bases at J, with 16 bases between the two ends. The origin of this receptor is a human donor in good health (CMV status not recorded). Some clones in this sample may be carry-over from other donors' samples. The chain has TRBV7-2 and TRBJ2-5, with TRBD1 as a possible D gene (5 bases). The sequencing used cultured PBMCs, collected from culture after CMV antigen stimulation. CDR3 DNA sequence: TGTGCCAGCAGGACCGCAGGGCGGTTTCAAGAGACCCAGTACTTC. Its translation: CASRTAGRFQETQYF.